This TCR beta chain was recorded in a study of shared clonotypes between healthy human individuals. General study results and limits: A generally larger estimated richness was seen in naive subsets than in memory subsets.

Trimming removed 1 base at V and 2 bases at J, with 21 bases between. Germline V gives CDR1 SGHVT, CDR2 SQSDAQ. CDR3 length: 19 residues. For this clone: The antigen remains unidentified.

Execution of the assay was at deep level. Sequencing was performed with immunoSEQ multiplex PCR; in TCRdb, only in-frame clones are kept and a portion is missing. The sample records roughly 2.5 million clones, more than 80% being singletons. The chain links TRBV7-4 to TRBJ1-5, with a weak D call TRBD1 (5 bases). What was sequenced was naive CD4+ T cells sorted from blood. Subset given: CD45RA+ positively selected. This clonotype was obtained from a man aged 18 to 29 in good health. CDR3: CASSLVLPRGGGGNQPQHF. CDR3 nucleotide sequence: TGTGCCAGCAGCTTAGTTCTCCCCCGGGGCGGGGGGGGCAATCAGCCCCAGCATTTT. The full variable domain, rest sourced from reference TRBV7-4 and TRBJ1-5, is GAGVSQSPRYKVAKRGRDVALRCDSISGHVTLYWYRQTLGQGSEVLTYSQSDAQRDKSGRPSGRFSAERPERSVSTLKIQRTEQGDSAVYLCASSLVLPRGGGGNQPQHFGDGTRLSIL.